The following is a T cell receptor (beta chain) sequence with its context. Other DNA sequences from this sample encode an identical CDR3 as well. This sample is drawn from a study of blood T cell repertoires in COVID-19. Study information: The cDNA or gDNA used as material had been derived from T cells, B-cell-depleted T cells, or PBMCs.

TCRdb's copy holds only in-frame clones and misses some; the assay was immunoSEQ multiplex PCR. The data contain 170,000 or so clones, around 86% of them seen just once; the ten biggest clones take up less than 3.5%. The germline gives CDR1 SGHRS, CDR2 YFSETQ. CDR3 length equals 14 residues. V dropped 3 bases and J dropped 1; count of bases not matched to a gene: 3. The chain links TRBV5-1 to TRBJ2-7; 8 bases fit TRBD1. The clonotype was recovered from a man between 40 and 49 years old with active or convalescent COVID-19. The sample comprised peripheral blood. CDR3 loop: CASSSGTGSYEQYF. In nucleotides, the CDR3 is TGCGCCAGCAGCTCCGGGACAGGATCCTACGAGCAGTACTTC.